This TCR beta chain originates from a study of blood T cell repertoires in COVID-19. The repertoire was sequenced with immunoSEQ multiplex PCR; TCRdb's copy has only in-frame clones and lacks some. The sample has some 220,000 clones, around 85% seen once; the top ten hold under 2.5%. Germline V gene lookup returns CDR1 SGHTA and CDR2 FQGNSA. J lost 6 bases, V lost 3 bases, and 12 bases had no gene match. The CDR3 consists of 16 residues. This TCR derives from a woman aged 70-85 years with COVID-19, enrolled during active disease. The sequenced sample was peripheral blood. V and J are TRBV7-2 and TRBJ2-7; 9 nucleotides agree with TRBD2. This CDR3 reads CASSLSVAGDGGEQYF. In DNA, the CDR3 is TGTGCCAGCAGCTTGTCCGTAGCGGGAGATGGAGGCGAGCAGTACTTC.